The entry below gives a single T cell receptor beta chain sequence along with its context. Its antigen is undetermined. The identical CDR3 is also encoded by other nucleotide sequences in the sample. Generated by immunoSEQ multiplex PCR, the TCRdb table keeps only in-frame clones and is missing some. The sample has approximately 300,000 clones; over 80% are singletons. The treatment denotes: around 19 received Ad26.COV2.S at low or high dose, single or two shots; about 5 received placebo; per-sample allocation not given. Following the first vaccine or placebo injection, samples were taken on day 63. This specimen comes from a study of Ad26.COV2.S vaccination and SARS-CoV-2 variants. Study-level background: Sample donor was a member of the COV1001 Ad26.COV2.S trial arm. Into the muscle, Ad26.COV2.S was dosed once or twice, 56 days apart.

V was pared by 3 bases and J by 4 bases, with 9 bases between. This CDR3 contains 14 residues. The germline V gene encodes CDR1 SGHAT and CDR2 FQNNGV. Study observations and caveats: Breadth of non-spike TCRs did not differ between vaccinees and placebo recipients. Placebo recipients showed lower spike-specific TCR breadth than vaccinees.

The sequences come from peripheral blood, collected in a trial of Ad26.COV2.S vaccine versus placebo. The chain employs TRBV11-2 and TRBJ1-4; D not certain. This TCR came from a person between 18 and 65 years old who received the Ad26.COV2.S COVID-19 vaccine or a placebo. For the CDR3, the DNA is TGTGCCAGCAGCTTTGGGCGAGATAATGAAAAACTGTTTTTT. This sequence encodes CASSFGRDNEKLFF.